These 7 T cell receptor beta chains came from one sample sequenced in a study of blood T cell repertoires in COVID-19 (dated by TCRdb to 2020 to 2022). Library generation was performed with the immunoSEQ multiplex PCR assay. Held by TCRdb, this immuneACCESS table contains in-frame sequences only and omits some clones. Under half of the omission traces to an unresolved V gene where checked; the cause of the rest is unknown. For this sample there are about 130,000 clones; around 87% appear just once. Roughly 2.2% of the sample comes from the top ten. The material sequenced was peripheral blood. Receptor source: a man aged 65-85 years with active COVID-19.

This chain joins TRBV2 and TRBJ2-2; TRBD2 aligns across 8 bases. The CDR3 totals 15 residues. Germline V CDR1 and CDR2: SNHLY, FYNNEI. V shed 6 bases and J 1 base; nucleotides not matched to a gene: 4. The CDR3 nucleotides read TGTGCCAGCAGGGGGAGCGGGAGGAACACCGGGGAGCTGTTTTTT. This codes for CASRGSGRNTGELFF.

This chain connects TRBV9 to TRBJ2-7; 7 bases are shared with TRBD1. Germline-derived CDR1 and CDR2 are SGDLS and YYNGEE. Losses at the gene ends were 0 bases for V and 2 bases for J; bases not matched to a gene: 5. CDR3 length: 15 amino acids. The CDR3 DNA is TGTGCCAGCAGCGTAGCCAGGACAGGTACCTACGAGCAGTACTTC. Translation: CASSVARTGTYEQYF.

CDR3 sequence reads: CATSSDGRNNEKLFF. The CDR3 coding sequence is TGTGCCACCAGCTCGGACGGGAGGAATAATGAAAAACTGTTTTTT. V gene TRBV15 combines with J gene TRBJ1-4; no definite D call. V dropped 5 bases and J dropped 4 bases, with 14 bases sitting between them. The CDR3 spans 15 residues. Per the germline V gene, CDR1 is LNHNV and CDR2 is YYDKDF (reference sequence).

This sequence joins TRBV5-1 and TRBJ2-7, with 7 bases fitting TRBD1. The CDR3 sequence is 14 residues long. Germline assignment: CDR1 SGHRS and CDR2 YFSETQ. V shed 2 bases, J shed 7 bases, and the junction held 9 bases outside the gene matches. The CDR3 sequence: CASSFGTASGEQYF. The DNA of the CDR3 is TGCGCCAGCAGCTTCGGGACAGCATCTGGAGAGCAGTACTTC.

Written as DNA, the CDR3 is TGTGCCAGCAGCATCGACGCACAGCCCAAGCATGTACTAGCGGGAAACGAGCAGTACTTC. Protein: CASSIDAQPKHVLAGNEQYF. The J gene is TRBJ2-7, the V gene TRBV21-1; the D call TRBD2 from the table was never checked on the DNA. TRBV21-1 is listed as a pseudogene. The CDR3 sequence is 20 residues long.

This clone was detected once. The chain combines TRBV28 with TRBJ2-3; D gene ambiguous. The CDR3 is made up of 12 amino acids. Trimming stripped 2 bases from V and 5 bases from J, with 5 bases between. Germline values: CDR1 MDHEN, CDR2 SYDVKM. DNA of the CDR3: TGTGCCAGCAGTTTACCAGGAGATACGCAGTATTTT. The encoded protein is CASSLPGDTQYF.

The V call is TRBV11-2, the J call TRBJ2-7, with D tentatively TRBD2 (5 bases). Germline CDR1 reads SGHAT; CDR2 reads FQNNGV. The CDR3 runs to 14 residues. Trimming left V 5 bases short and J 3 bases short, with 14 bases between. This CDR3 is CASSPGSGVYEQYF. For the CDR3, the DNA is TGTGCCAGCAGCCCCGGATCCGGGGTCTACGAGCAGTACTTC.